The 24 T cell receptor beta chains below were found in one sample sequenced in a study of T cells in Graves' hyperthyroidism and ophthalmopathy. Researchers took RNA transcripts and amplified the TCR beta CDR3 regions from them. The HTBI set primed first-round TCR CDR3 RT-PCR. TCRdb processed the multiplex PCR reads anew with MiXCR; each CDR3 protein has one entry. The sample has 650,000 to 850,000 distinct CDR3 sequences; about 17% are singletons. The sequenced sample was blood. Every receptor here comes from a woman between 45 and 60 years old with Graves' hyperthyroidism that later progressed to Graves' ophthalmopathy.

This clonotype was picked up many times. This sequence joins TRBV7-9 and TRBJ1-1, with 7 bases that match TRBD1. From germline, CDR1 is SEHNR and CDR2 FQNEAQ (reference sequence). V shed 5 bases, J shed 7 bases, and the junction held 4 bases outside the gene matches. The CDR3 length is 12 residues. The CDR3 protein is CASSRTGLEAFF. CDR3 coding DNA: TGTGCCAGCAGCCGGACAGGACTTGAAGCTTTCTTT.

There are many counts of this clonotype. This chain uses TRBV11-2 with TRBJ1-1; D gene ambiguous. The CDR3 has 13 amino acids. Trimming pared 3 bases from V and 1 base from J, leaving 6 bases between. Germline-derived CDR1 and CDR2 are SGHAT and FQNNGV. The CDR3, as DNA: TGTGCCAGCAGCTTTCACAGGAACACTGAAGCTTTCTTT. It specifies CASSFHRNTEAFF.

This clonotype was counted many times. The chain uses TRBV11-2 and TRBJ1-1; TRBD1 is a possible D gene (6 bases). This CDR3 has 15 amino acids. Germline V gene sequence: CDR1 SGHAT, CDR2 FQNNGV. The V end was cut by 1 base, the J end by 4 bases, with 13 bases between. CDR3 DNA: TGTGCCAGCAGCTTAGTCGGGGGCTTGGGCACTGAAGCTTTCTTT. Translated, it gives CASSLVGGLGTEAFF.

This clonotype was recorded many times. This rearrangement joins TRBV5-1 to TRBJ2-7; 11 positions match TRBD1. CDR3 length equals 16 residues. The germline gives CDR1 SGHRS, CDR2 YFSETQ. J gave up 1 base and V 0 bases, and 3 bases lay outside the gene matches. The CDR3 nucleotides are TGCGCCAGCAGCTTGGGCGGACAGGGGGCTTCCTACGAGCAGTACTTC. This translates into CASSLGGQGASYEQYF.

This clonotype appeared many times. V usage is TRBV6-1 and J usage is TRBJ1-1; D not certain. Trimming stripped 5 bases from V and 0 bases from J, with 10 bases between. Germline CDR1 reads MNHNS; CDR2 reads SASEGT. This CDR3 region has 14 residues. CDR3 in DNA: TGTGCCAGCAGTTACCCCGGGATGAACACTGAAGCTTTCTTT. This codes for CASSYPGMNTEAFF.

The J gene is TRBJ1-6, the V gene TRBV5-4; D not certain. The CDR3 contains 17 residues. CDR1 SGHNT and CDR2 YYREEE come from the germline V gene (reference sequence). Trimming left V 0 bases short and J 0 bases short, with 10 bases between. CDR3 in DNA: TGTGCCAGCAGCTTGGGAAGCGTGAGCTCCTATAATTCACCCCTCCACTTT. It encodes CASSLGSVSSYNSPLHF.

This clonotype was recorded many times. The chain recombines TRBV20-1 with TRBJ2-7; 10 bases fit TRBD2. The CDR3 spans 15 residues. Losses at the gene ends were 6 bases for V and 7 bases for J; bases not matched to a gene: 15. Germline V gene sequence: CDR1 DFQATT, CDR2 SNEGSKA (reference sequence). The CDR3 protein is CSALLRLAGAREQYF. The CDR3 nucleotides are TGCAGTGCCCTCCTCCGCCTAGCGGGGGCCCGGGAGCAGTACTTC.

The J gene is TRBJ2-5, the V gene TRBV6-5; D remains unclear. From germline, CDR1 is MNHEY and CDR2 SVGAGI. The CDR3 length is 12 residues. The V end lost 2 bases, the J end lost 5 bases, and 6 bases lay between the germline ends. This CDR3 is CASSYEAETQYF. CDR3 coding DNA: TGTGCCAGCAGTTACGAGGCCGAGACCCAGTACTTC.

This clonotype was seen only a few times. The V call is TRBV9, the J call TRBJ2-1, with 7 bases lining up with TRBD1. The CDR3 sequence is 15 residues long. Losses at the gene ends were 5 bases for V and 1 base for J; bases not matched to a gene: 6. Germline assignment: CDR1 SGDLS and CDR2 YYNGEE. CDR3 amino acids: CASSRTGASYNEQFF. The CDR3 bases are TGTGCCAGCAGTCGAACAGGGGCGTCCTACAATGAGCAGTTCTTC.

This clonotype was seen more than once but under ten times. V is TRBV20-1 and J is TRBJ1-1; D gene ambiguous. CDR1 DFQATT and CDR2 SNEGSKA come from the germline V gene (reference sequence). The CDR3 length is 14 residues. The V end lost 6 bases, the J end lost 0 bases, and 14 bases lay between the germline ends. The CDR3 coding sequence is TGCAGTGCCCCTAAGGGCGGCTTGAACACTGAAGCTTTCTTT. The encoded protein is CSAPKGGLNTEAFF.

This clonotype was observed many times. J is TRBJ1-2 and V is TRBV20-1; D is possibly TRBD1 (5 bases). The CDR3 has 13 residues. Germline CDR1 is DFQATT and CDR2 is SNEGSKA (reference sequence). V lost 0 bases and J 3 bases, leaving 8 bases between the germline ends. The chain's CDR3 is CSARDRVYYGYTF. CDR3 sequence (DNA): TGCAGTGCTAGAGACAGGGTCTACTATGGCTACACCTTC.

This clonotype was counted at least ten times. CDR3 amino acids: CASGPHRATNEKLFF. The CDR3 DNA follows: TGTGCCAGCGGACCCCACAGAGCAACTAATGAAAAACTGTTTTTT. The rearrangement links TRBV12-3 or TRBV12-4 to TRBJ1-4; D unclear. The CDR3 spans 15 residues. V was trimmed by 8 bases and J by 0 bases, leaving 13 bases between them.

This clonotype came up a few times. J is TRBJ2-7 and V is TRBV7-9; 7 nucleotides match TRBD1. V trimming: 7 bases; J trimming: 3 bases; junction bases outside the gene matches: 12. CDR3 length: 15 amino acids. Germline V lookup: CDR1 SEHNR, CDR2 FQNEAQ (reference sequence). Written as DNA, the CDR3 is TGTGCCAGCACTGATGGACAGGTACTATTCTACGAGCAGTACTTC. It translates to CASTDGQVLFYEQYF.

This clonotype was counted only a few times. CDR3 sequence reads: CSASGQQETQYF. CDR3 in DNA: TGCAGTGCTAGCGGGCAGCAAGAGACCCAGTACTTC. The chain recombines TRBV20-1 with TRBJ2-5; D gene uncertain. The CDR3 is made up of 12 amino acids. The germline V gene encodes CDR1 DFQATT and CDR2 SNEGSKA (reference sequence). V lost 3 bases to trimming and J lost 2 bases, with 7 bases between them.

This clonotype was observed at least ten times. The V and J genes are TRBV6-1 and TRBJ2-7, with D perhaps being TRBD1 or TRBD2 (5 bases each). In germline, CDR1 is MNHNS, CDR2 SASEGT. This CDR3 is 14 amino acids long. Deletions cut 11 bases from V and 2 bases from J, with 19 bases between. The DNA for the CDR3 is TGTGCCTCAACTCCGGGACCGGGTCCCTACGAGCAGTACTTC. Its translation: CASTPGPGPYEQYF.

The sample holds one count of this clonotype. A much bigger clone sits one base away, suggesting this may be a read error. The rearrangement uses TRBV24-1 and TRBJ2-2; D is perhaps TRBD2 (5 bases). The V and J ends lost 2 bases and 3 bases respectively, with 6 bases between them. Germline assignment: CDR1 KGHDR and CDR2 SFDVKD. The CDR3 runs 14 residues. The CDR3 DNA sequence: TGTGCCACCAGTGATTCGAGGGACACCGGGGAGCTGTTTTTT. Amino acids: CATSDSRDTGELFF.

V is TRBV10-3 and J is TRBJ1-1, with a possible D match to TRBD1 (6 bases). The CDR3 is 14 residues long. Germline V CDR1 and CDR2: ENHRY, SYGVKD. The V end was cut by 5 bases, the J end by 5 bases, with 15 bases between. The CDR3 is CAISPGGARTEAFF. The DNA of the CDR3 is TGTGCCATCAGTCCGGGGGGGGCGCGGACTGAAGCTTTCTTT.

This clonotype was observed a handful of times. This rearrangement joins TRBV4-1 to TRBJ2-1, with D uncertain. The CDR3 contains 12 residues. Trimming left V 0 bases short and J 11 bases short, with 8 bases between. CDR1 and CDR2 (germline): MGHRA, YSYEKL. The CDR3 DNA reads as TGCGCCAGCAGCCAAGATGAACAAAAGCAGTTCTTC. Protein: CASSQDEQKQFF.

A few counts support this clonotype. This chain connects TRBV10-3 to TRBJ2-5, with D unclear. The CDR3 runs to 12 residues. Germline V gene data show CDR1 as ENHRY and CDR2 as SYGVKD. Deletions cut 2 bases from V and 4 bases from J, with 5 bases between. CDR3 region: CAISETRETQYF. For the CDR3, the DNA is TGTGCCATCAGTGAGACCAGAGAGACCCAGTACTTC.

There are many counts of this clonotype. The rearrangement links TRBV13 to TRBJ1-6; D gene unclear. Germline V gene sequence: CDR1 PRHDT, CDR2 FYEKMQ (reference sequence). V dropped 1 base and J dropped 8 bases, with 3 bases sitting between them. This CDR3 has 12 residues. CDR3 sequence reads: CASSLEDSPLHF. DNA of the CDR3: TGTGCCAGCAGCTTAGAAGATTCACCCCTCCACTTT.

This clonotype has at least ten counts. J is TRBJ1-2 and V is TRBV3-1, with 7 bases that match TRBD1. The CDR3 contains 16 residues. The ends lost 4 bases at V and 2 bases at J; junction bases unmatched: 10. Germline-derived CDR1 and CDR2 are LGHDT and YNNKEL (reference sequence). The CDR3 loop reads CASSPGGEGVNYGYTF. For the CDR3, the DNA is TGTGCCAGCAGCCCAGGGGGAGAGGGGGTGAACTATGGCTACACCTTC.

This clonotype was counted only a few times. The V gene is TRBV7-9, the J gene TRBJ1-2; the D gene is possibly TRBD1 (6 bases). Trimming cost V 2 bases and J 6 bases, with 16 bases left between them. The CDR3 spans 15 residues. The germline gives CDR1 SEHNR, CDR2 FQNEAQ (reference sequence). DNA of the CDR3: TGTGCCAGCAGCTTACAAACCACAGGGAAGGATGGCTACACCTTC. It is translated as CASSLQTTGKDGYTF.

This clonotype was picked up many times. CDR3 residues: CASSLGGRRDTQYF. In nucleotides, the CDR3 is TGTGCCAGCAGCTTAGGAGGCCGGAGAGATACGCAGTATTTT. The V gene is TRBV11-3, the J gene TRBJ2-3, with D unresolved. This CDR3 comprises 14 residues. The ends were cut back, 1 base at V and 5 bases at J, with 10 bases in the middle. Germline V gene data show CDR1 as SGHNT and CDR2 as YENEEA.

The V gene is TRBV5-4, the J gene TRBJ2-3; 13 positions match TRBD2. The germline V gene encodes CDR1 SGHNT and CDR2 YYREEE (reference sequence). The CDR3 spans 15 residues. V shed 3 bases, J shed 4 bases, and the junction held 2 bases outside the gene matches. CDR3 region: CASSSGLAGPDTQYF. The DNA for the CDR3 is TGTGCCAGCAGCTCGGGACTAGCGGGACCAGATACGCAGTATTTT. The entire variable domain, with the rest obtained from reference TRBV5-4 and TRBJ2-3, is as follows: ETGVTQSPTHLIKTRGQQVTLRCSSQSGHNTVSWYQQALGQGPQFIFQYYREEENGRGNFPPRFSGLQFPNYSSELNVNALELDDSALYLCASSSGLAGPDTQYFGPGTRLTVL.